This T cell receptor (beta chain) was identified during a study of CD8 T cells in ankylosing spondylitis. Study observations and caveats: Among TCR beta sequences, a motif of several highly homologous variants appeared characteristic of ankylosing spondylitis blood. Relatively rare in peripheral blood, disease-linked clones were also CD8+. Enrichment of disease-linked clones was reportedly significant in matched ankylosing spondylitis synovial fluid.

TCR beta libraries were made by quantitative 5'-RACE with molecular barcodes. TCRdb fed the 5' RACE reads into MiXCR, producing one record per CDR3 protein. Here the sample spans some 220,000 distinct CDR3 sequences, around 7.9% being singletons. The sample holds many counts of this clonotype. What it binds is not known. V was pared by 0 bases and J by 4 bases, with 6 bases of the junction left unmatched. This CDR3 contains 17 residues. The germline V gene has CDR1 LGHNA and CDR2 YSLEER. The sequence derives from a male donor with ankylosing spondylitis. The J gene is TRBJ2-1, the V gene TRBV4-3; 10 bases line up with TRBD2. Sample: blood, either unsorted or a sorted T cell fraction (not recorded which). The CDR3 DNA follows: TGCGCCAGCAGCCAAGAGGCTAGCGGGAGTCTTTACAATGAGCAGTTCTTC. As protein: CASSQEASGSLYNEQFF.